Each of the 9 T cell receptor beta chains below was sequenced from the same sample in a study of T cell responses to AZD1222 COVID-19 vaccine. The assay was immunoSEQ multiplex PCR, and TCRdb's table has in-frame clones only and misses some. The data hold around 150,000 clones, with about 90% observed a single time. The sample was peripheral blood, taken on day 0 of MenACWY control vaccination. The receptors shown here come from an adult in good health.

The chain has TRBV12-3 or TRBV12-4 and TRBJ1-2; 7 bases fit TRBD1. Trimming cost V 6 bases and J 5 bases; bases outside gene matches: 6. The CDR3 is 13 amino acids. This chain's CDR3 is CASSKGQQYGYTF. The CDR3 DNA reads TGTGCCAGCAGCAAGGGACAGCAATATGGCTACACCTTC.

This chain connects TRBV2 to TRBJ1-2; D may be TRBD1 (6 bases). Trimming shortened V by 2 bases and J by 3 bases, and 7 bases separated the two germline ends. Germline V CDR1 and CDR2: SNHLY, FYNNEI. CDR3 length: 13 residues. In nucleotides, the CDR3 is TGTGCCAGCAGTGAATCAGGGGACTATGGCTACACCTTC. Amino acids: CASSESGDYGYTF.

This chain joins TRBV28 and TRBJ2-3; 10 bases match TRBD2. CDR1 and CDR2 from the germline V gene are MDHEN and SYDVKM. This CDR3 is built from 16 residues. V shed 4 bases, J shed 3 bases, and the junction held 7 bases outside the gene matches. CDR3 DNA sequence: TGTGCCAGCAGTTCCCTAGCGGGAGTGGGGACAGATACGCAGTATTTT. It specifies CASSSLAGVGTDTQYF.

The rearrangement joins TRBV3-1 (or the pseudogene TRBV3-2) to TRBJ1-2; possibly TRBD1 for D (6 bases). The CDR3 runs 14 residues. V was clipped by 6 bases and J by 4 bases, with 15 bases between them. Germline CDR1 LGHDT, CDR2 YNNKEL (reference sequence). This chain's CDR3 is CASSHGGGGYGYTF. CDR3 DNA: TGTGCCAGCAGTCATGGGGGGGGCGGCTATGGCTACACCTTC.

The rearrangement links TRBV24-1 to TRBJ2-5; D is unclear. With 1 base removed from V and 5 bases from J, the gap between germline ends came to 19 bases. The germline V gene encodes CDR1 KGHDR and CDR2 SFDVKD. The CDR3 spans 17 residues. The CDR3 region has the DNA TGTGCCACCAGTGATTTAGGGTCCGGGTCGCGGACCGAGACCCAGTACTTC. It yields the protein CATSDLGSGSRTETQYF.

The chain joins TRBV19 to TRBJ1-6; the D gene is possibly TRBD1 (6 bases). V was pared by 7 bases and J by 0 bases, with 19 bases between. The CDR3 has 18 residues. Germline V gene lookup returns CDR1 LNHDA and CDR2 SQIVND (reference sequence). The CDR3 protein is CASTQRGQGSSYNSPLHF. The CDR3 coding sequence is TGTGCCAGTACCCAGCGGGGGCAGGGGAGCTCCTATAATTCACCCCTCCACTTT.

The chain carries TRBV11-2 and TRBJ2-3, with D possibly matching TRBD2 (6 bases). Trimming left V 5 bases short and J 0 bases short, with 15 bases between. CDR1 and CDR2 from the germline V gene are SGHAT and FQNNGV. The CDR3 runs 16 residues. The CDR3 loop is CASSRRGRPSTDTQYF. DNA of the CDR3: TGTGCCAGCAGCCGTCGGGGGAGACCTAGCACAGATACGCAGTATTTT.

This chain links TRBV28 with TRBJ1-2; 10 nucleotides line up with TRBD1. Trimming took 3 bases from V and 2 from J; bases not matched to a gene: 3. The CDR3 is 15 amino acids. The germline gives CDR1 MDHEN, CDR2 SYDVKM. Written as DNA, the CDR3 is TGTGCCAGCAGTTTCTCGGGACAGGGGAACTATGGCTACACCTTC. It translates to CASSFSGQGNYGYTF.

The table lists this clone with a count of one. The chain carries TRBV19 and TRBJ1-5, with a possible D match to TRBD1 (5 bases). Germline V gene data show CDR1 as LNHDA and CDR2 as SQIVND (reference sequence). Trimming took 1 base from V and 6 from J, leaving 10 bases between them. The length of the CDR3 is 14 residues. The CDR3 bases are TGTGCCAGTAGTATAGGGGACGTGGGTCAGCCCCAGCATTTT. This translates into CASSIGDVGQPQHF.